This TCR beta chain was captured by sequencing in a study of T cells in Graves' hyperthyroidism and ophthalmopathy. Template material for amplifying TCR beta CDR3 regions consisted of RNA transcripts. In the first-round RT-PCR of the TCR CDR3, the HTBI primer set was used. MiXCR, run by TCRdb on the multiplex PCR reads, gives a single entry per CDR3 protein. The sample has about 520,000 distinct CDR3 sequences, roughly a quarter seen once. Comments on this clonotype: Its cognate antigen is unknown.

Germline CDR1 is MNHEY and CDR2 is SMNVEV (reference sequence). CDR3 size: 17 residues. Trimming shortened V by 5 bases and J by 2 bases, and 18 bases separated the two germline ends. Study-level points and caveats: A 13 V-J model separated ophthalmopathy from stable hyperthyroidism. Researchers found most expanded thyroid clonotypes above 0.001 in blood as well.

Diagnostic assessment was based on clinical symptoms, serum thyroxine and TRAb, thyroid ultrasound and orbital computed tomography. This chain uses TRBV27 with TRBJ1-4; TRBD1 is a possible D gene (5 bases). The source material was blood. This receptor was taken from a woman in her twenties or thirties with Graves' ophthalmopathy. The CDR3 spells CASSPPPGSGTNEKLFF. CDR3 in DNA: TGTGCCAGCAGTCCACCCCCAGGGAGCGGTACTAATGAAAAACTGTTTTTT.